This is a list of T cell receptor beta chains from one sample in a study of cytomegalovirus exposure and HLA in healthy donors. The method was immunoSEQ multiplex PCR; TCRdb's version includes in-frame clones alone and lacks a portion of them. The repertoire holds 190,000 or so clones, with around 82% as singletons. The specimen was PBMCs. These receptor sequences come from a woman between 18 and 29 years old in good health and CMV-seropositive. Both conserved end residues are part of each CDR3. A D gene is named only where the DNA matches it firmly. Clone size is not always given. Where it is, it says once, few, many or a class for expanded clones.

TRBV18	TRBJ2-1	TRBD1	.	TGTGCCAGCTCACCACTGGAGGGCCGTGGGACAGGGAACTACAATGAGCAGTTCTTC	CASSPLEGRGTGNYNEQFF
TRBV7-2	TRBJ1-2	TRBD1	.	TGTGCCAGCAGAAATCCGGGACAGGGGTCTTACACCTTC	CASRNPGQGSYTF
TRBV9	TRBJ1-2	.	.	TGTGCCAGCAGACAGGGATTAGACGCTAACTATGGCTACACCTTC	CASRQGLDANYGYTF
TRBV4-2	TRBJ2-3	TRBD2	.	TGTGCCAGCGGGGGGGAGATGACAGATACGCAGTATTTT	CASGGEMTDTQYF
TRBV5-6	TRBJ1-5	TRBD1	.	TGTGCCAGCAGCTACGGACAGGGGGCAGAGCAGCCCCAGCATTTT	CASSYGQGAEQPQHF
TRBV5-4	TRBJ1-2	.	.	TGTGCCTACCGGAGGTTCTATGGCTACACCTTC	CAYRRFYGYTF
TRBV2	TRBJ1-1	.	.	TGTGCCAGCAGTGTAGACAGAATTAACACTGAAGCTTTCTTT	CASSVDRINTEAFF
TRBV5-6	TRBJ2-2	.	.	TGTGCCAGCAGCCCCCCCTCGCGGGCCGGGGAGCTGTTTTTT	CASSPPSRAGELFF
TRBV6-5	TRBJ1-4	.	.	TGTGCCAGCAGTCAGGGGTCCAAAAAACTGTTTTTT	CASSQGSKKLFF
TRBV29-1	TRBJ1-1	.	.	TGCAGCGTGAGAGGCGTCGACACTGAAGCTTTCTTT	CSVRGVDTEAFF
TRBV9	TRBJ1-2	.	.	TGTGCCAGCAGCGTAGCAGGGACTGACTATGGCTACACCTTC	CASSVAGTDYGYTF
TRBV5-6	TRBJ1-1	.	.	TGTGCCAGCAGCTTGTTCCCCACAGGGCTGAACACTGAAGCTTTCTTT	CASSLFPTGLNTEAFF
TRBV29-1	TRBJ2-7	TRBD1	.	TGCAGCGCGGGGACAGGGTCTCCCTACGAGCAGTACTTC	CSAGTGSPYEQYF
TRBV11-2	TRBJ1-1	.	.	TGTGCCAGCAGCTTGGGACATCGGACGGCTGAAGCTTTCTTT	CASSLGHRTAEAFF
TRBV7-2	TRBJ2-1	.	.	TGTGCCAGCAGCTTCACTTACTTCAATGAGCAGTTCTTC	CASSFTYFNEQFF
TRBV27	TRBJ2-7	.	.	TGTGCCAGCAGTCTCACCAGCTCGGGTCACCATTACGAGCAGTACTTC	CASSLTSSGHHYEQYF
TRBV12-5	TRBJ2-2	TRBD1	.	TGTGCTAGTGGGGATCAGGGGGCGGTCGGGGAGCTGTTTTTT	CASGDQGAVGELFF
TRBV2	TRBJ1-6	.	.	TGTGCCAGCAGTGCAAATAATTCACCCCTCCACTTT	CASSANNSPLHF
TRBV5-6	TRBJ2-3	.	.	TGTGCCAGCAGCTACGCCGGTAGCACAGATACGCAGTATTTT	CASSYAGSTDTQYF
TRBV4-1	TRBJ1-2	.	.	TGCGCCAGCAGACCACGAATGCAGGGGAAATTTGATGGCTACACCTTC	CASRPRMQGKFDGYTF
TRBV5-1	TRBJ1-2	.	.	TGCGCCAGCAGCTACTCAGGGGTACCGAATGGCTACACCTTC	CASSYSGVPNGYTF
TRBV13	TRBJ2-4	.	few	TGTGCCAGCAGCTTAGCCATAGCCAAAAACATTCAGTACTTC	CASSLAIAKNIQYF
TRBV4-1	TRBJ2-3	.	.	TGCGCCAGCAGCCAAGTCTTGGGGGGGCCGGCAGATACGCAGTATTTT	CASSQVLGGPADTQYF
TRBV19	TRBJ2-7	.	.	TGTGCCAGTAGTATGTATCAGGGGGGAACCTACGAGCAGTACTTC	CASSMYQGGTYEQYF
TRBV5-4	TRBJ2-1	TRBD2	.	TGTGCCAGCAGCTTGGGAACTAGCGGGCGTATTGAGCAGTTCTTC	CASSLGTSGRIEQFF
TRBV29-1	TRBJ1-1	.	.	TGCAGCGTGACAGTTCTCGACACTGAAGCTTTCTTT	CSVTVLDTEAFF
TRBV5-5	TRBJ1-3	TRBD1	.	TGTGCCAGCAGCTTGTCAGGGGGCTTTGGAAACACCATATATTTT	CASSLSGGFGNTIYF
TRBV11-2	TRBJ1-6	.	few	TGTGCCAGCAGCTTACAGTTTAATTCACCCCTCCACTTT	CASSLQFNSPLHF
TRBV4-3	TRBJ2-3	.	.	TGCGCCAGCAGCCAGGGGGGGCCAGATACGCAGTATTTT	CASSQGGPDTQYF
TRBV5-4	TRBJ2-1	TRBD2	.	TGTGCCAGCAGCTACCTTAGGACTAGCGGGGAGAATGAGCAGTTCTTC	CASSYLRTSGENEQFF
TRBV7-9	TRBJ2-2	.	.	TGTGCCAGCACTTACACCGGGGAGCTGTTTTTT	CASTYTGELFF
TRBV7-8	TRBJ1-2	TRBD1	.	TGTGCCAGCAGTTTAGGGACAGGGAAAGGGGGCTACACCTTC	CASSLGTGKGGYTF
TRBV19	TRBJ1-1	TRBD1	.	TGTGCCAGTAGTATAGGAGGACAGGGAAGAATCACTGAAGCTTTCTTT	CASSIGGQGRITEAFF